These 9 T cell receptor beta chains were sequenced from one sample in a study of identical twins (dated by TCRdb to the mid-2010s). The library was produced with 5' RACE. Sequencing was carried out with an Illumina HiSeq 2000. The public reads were reprocessed in TCRdb via fastp at Q25 and MiXCR, keeping in-frame beta chains. Duplicate CDR3 protein sequences are folded into a single record with the most common DNA and genes. This sample is represented by roughly 570,000 distinct CDR3 sequences; 9.5% to 10% of them were singletons. Clones ranked in the top ten supply roughly 3% of the sample. This sample was also put to use in a study of yellow fever vaccine responses in identical twins.

The sequenced material came from PBMCs. These receptors originate from a woman under 30 in good health.

In this sample, this clonotype turned up many times. The chain is built from TRBV5-1 and TRBJ1-1; D unclear. Looked up from germline, CDR1 is SGHRS and CDR2 is YFSETQ. Trimming stripped 4 bases from V and 5 bases from J, with 9 bases between. The CDR3 is 12 amino acids. The CDR3 DNA sequence: TGCGCCAGCAGCATGACGGGGACTGAAGCTTTCTTT. Protein sequence: CASSMTGTEAFF. The whole variable domain, remainder taken from reference TRBV5-1 and TRBJ1-1, is KAGVTQTPRYLIKTRGQQVTLSCSPISGHRSVSWYQQTPGQGLQFLFEYFSETQRNKGNFPGRFSGRQFSNSRSEMNVSTLELGDSALYLCASSMTGTEAFFGQGTRLTVV.

This clonotype was detected only a few times. This sequence joins TRBV11-2 and TRBJ2-3; TRBD2 aligns across 9 bases. Unmatched junction bases numbered 5, after V lost 2 bases and J lost 2 bases. The CDR3 totals 16 residues. CDR1 and CDR2 from the germline V gene are SGHAT and FQNNGV. CDR3 region: CASSLFSGGTTDTQYF. CDR3 in DNA: TGTGCCAGCAGCTTATTTAGCGGGGGTACCACAGATACGCAGTATTTT.

Only a few counts were recorded for this clonotype. The chain joins TRBV12-3 or TRBV12-4 to TRBJ2-3, with a weak D call TRBD2 (6 bases). Trimming shortened V by 6 bases and J by 6 bases, and 16 bases separated the two germline ends. The CDR3 contains 14 residues. In nucleotides, the CDR3 is TGTGCCAGCAGCTTCCGACTAGGCGCGGATACGCAGTATTTT. It translates to CASSFRLGADTQYF.

CDR3 in amino acids: CASSHVGPGGRVVSYNEQFF. For the CDR3, the DNA is TGCGCCAGCAGCCACGTGGGACCCGGCGGGAGAGTAGTATCCTACAATGAGCAGTTCTTC. This rearrangement joins TRBV4-3 to TRBJ2-1, with TRBD2 matching over 7 bases. From germline, CDR1 is LGHNA and CDR2 YSLEER. This CDR3 comprises 20 residues. The V segment lost 3 bases and the J segment 1 base; nucleotides outside the gene matches: 18.

There are a few counts of this clonotype. Its ends do not fully match the called genes, so a read error is possible. The chain employs TRBV3-1 and TRBJ2-2; D is possibly TRBD1 or TRBD2 (5 bases each). The CDR3 sequence is 17 residues long. CDR1 and CDR2 (germline): LGHDT, YNNKEL (reference sequence). In nucleotides, the CDR3 is TGTGCCAGCAGCCACGACCCTACTAGGGACCCCACCGGGGAGCTGGTTTTT. It translates to CASSHDPTRDPTGELVF.

Many counts were recorded for this clonotype. The rearrangement uses TRBV12-3 or TRBV12-4 and TRBJ2-5, with a weak D call TRBD1 (6 bases). Trimming left V 3 bases short and J 5 bases short, with 10 bases between. There are 13 residues in the CDR3. The chain's CDR3 is CASSFRQGETQYF. CDR3 DNA sequence: TGTGCCAGCAGTTTTCGGCAGGGGGAGACCCAGTACTTC.

This clonotype was detected ten times or more. The chain couples TRBV28 to TRBJ2-7, with unresolved D. There are 16 residues in the CDR3. V gave up 0 bases and J gave up 2 bases, with 14 bases separating them. Germline V gives CDR1 MDHEN, CDR2 SYDVKM. The CDR3, as DNA: TGTGCCAGCAGTTTATGGCAGGCCTTAGGAACCTACGAGCAGTACTTC. Translation gives CASSLWQALGTYEQYF.

The table lists this clonotype with a few counts. The chain couples TRBV10-2 to TRBJ1-4, with D unclear. This CDR3 is 13 amino acids long. Germline CDR1 reads WSHSY; CDR2 reads SAAADI. V lost 3 bases to trimming and J lost 10 bases, with 12 bases between them. The CDR3 protein is CASSDGPAGKLFF. The CDR3 DNA reads as TGCGCCAGCAGTGACGGCCCGGCGGGAAAACTGTTTTTT.

The chain recombines TRBV2 with TRBJ2-1, with 12 positions matching TRBD2. Germline trimming cut 5 bases from V and 0 bases from J; bases unmatched to any gene: 11. In germline, CDR1 is SNHLY, CDR2 FYNNEI. The CDR3 is 19 amino acids. CDR3 nucleotide sequence: TGTGCCAGCAGTTCCCAGACTAGCGGGGGCCCTAGCTCCTACAATGAGCAGTTCTTC. It is translated as CASSSQTSGGPSSYNEQFF.